The 22 T cell receptor beta chains below come from one sample, sequenced in a study of technical replicates of blood from a few donors. The method was immunoSEQ multiplex PCR; TCRdb's version includes in-frame clones alone and lacks a portion of them. The sample holds tens of thousands of clones, around 96% seen once. The sequenced sample consisted of PBMCs. The receptor set was obtained from a human donor in good health. Some clones in this sample may be carry-over from other donors' samples.

The genes are TRBV5-1 and TRBJ2-5; D not resolved. The CDR3 runs to 15 residues. V lost 0 bases and J lost 1, with 10 bases in between. From germline, CDR1 is SGHRS and CDR2 YFSETQ. The CDR3 loop is CASSLGSNLQETQYF. In nucleotides, the CDR3 is TGCGCCAGCAGCTTGGGTTCTAACCTCCAAGAGACCCAGTACTTC.

The CDR3 DNA reads as TGTGCCAGCAGCTTAGGACAGGGCTGGGGTCAGCCCCAGCATTTT. Its translation: CASSLGQGWGQPQHF. The V and J genes are TRBV7-2 and TRBJ1-5; the match to TRBD1 covers 7 bases. Germline CDR1 and CDR2: SGHTA and FQGNSA. The CDR3 is 15 residues long. The ends lost 1 base at V and 6 bases at J; junction bases unmatched: 6. Looking up the rest from reference TRBV7-2 and TRBJ1-5 gives the full variable domain: GAGVSQSPSNKVTEKGKDVELRCDPISGHTALYWYRQSLGQGLEFLIYFQGNSAPDKSGLPSDRFSAERTGGSVSTLTIQRTQQEDSAVYLCASSLGQGWGQPQHFGDGTRLSIL.

This rearrangement joins TRBV6-1 to TRBJ2-1; a possible D gene is TRBD2 (5 bases). Between the trimmed V and J ends, which lost 1 base and 6 bases, there was a span of 10 bases. The length of the CDR3 is 14 residues. From germline, CDR1 is MNHNS and CDR2 SASEGT. The CDR3 is CASSEGGRGNEQFF. For the CDR3, the DNA is TGTGCCAGCAGTGAAGGTGGGAGAGGCAATGAGCAGTTCTTC.

This clone came up once. The chain carries TRBV12-5 and TRBJ2-5; D is ambiguous. The CDR3 consists of 12 residues. Germline V CDR1 and CDR2: LGHNT, FRNRAP. V lost 3 bases, J lost 5 bases, and 7 bases lay in between. CDR3 in DNA: TGTGCTAGTGGTTTAACAGTTGAGACCCAGTACTTC. This translates into CASGLTVETQYF. Combining the CDR3 with reference TRBV12-5 and TRBJ2-5 gives the whole variable domain DARVTQTPRHKVTEMGQEVTMRCQPILGHNTVFWYRQTMMQGLELLAYFRNRAPLDDSGMPKDRFSAEMPDATLATLKIQPSEPRDSAVYFCASGLTVETQYFGPGTRLLVL.

This clone appeared once. The V gene is TRBV5-8, the J gene TRBJ1-5; D is unclear. Germline CDR1 reads SGHTS; CDR2 reads YDEGEE. The CDR3 loop spans 12 amino acids. With 4 bases removed from V and 4 bases from J, the gap between germline ends came to 6 bases. The chain's CDR3 is CASSGQNQPQHF. The CDR3 nucleotides are TGTGCCAGCAGCGGCCAAAATCAGCCCCAGCATTTT.

The CDR3 DNA reads TGTGCCAGCAGTGCATCAGGGAGCACAGATACGCAGTATTTT. Translated: CASSASGSTDTQYF. The chain couples TRBV25-1 to TRBJ2-3; tentative D call: TRBD1 (5 bases). CDR3 length equals 14 residues. The germline gives CDR1 MGHDK, CDR2 SYGVNS. The ends were cut back, 4 bases at V and 0 bases at J, with 8 bases in the middle.

This chain links TRBV4-3 with TRBJ2-2; 10 nucleotides agree with TRBD2. The V segment lost 1 base and the J segment 7 bases; nucleotides outside the gene matches: 6. The CDR3 spans 16 residues. Germline V gene sequence: CDR1 LGHNA, CDR2 YSLEER. CDR3 DNA sequence: TGCGCCAGCAGCCAAGTAGCGGGAGGCCCTGACGGGGAGCTGTTTTTT. Protein product: CASSQVAGGPDGELFF.

The chain uses TRBV6-4 and TRBJ2-1; no clear D gene. This CDR3 is built from 13 residues. Trimming shortened V by 2 bases and J by 12 bases, and 14 bases separated the two germline ends. Germline lookup yields CDR1 MRHNA and CDR2 SNTAGT. CDR3 DNA sequence: TGTGCCAGCAGTGACGGCGGCTTCGGTGGGCAGTTCTTC. It encodes CASSDGGFGGQFF.

The CDR3 DNA reads TGTGCCAGCAATTCAGAGGTCGGGGGGCATCTTGTGGATACGCAGTATTTT. It yields the protein CASNSEVGGHLVDTQYF. This rearrangement joins TRBV9 to TRBJ2-3; possibly TRBD2 for D (7 bases). CDR1 and CDR2 (germline): SGDLS, YYNGEE. The ends were cut back, 6 bases at V and 6 bases at J, with 26 bases in the middle. The CDR3 runs to 17 residues. Variable domain in full (rest from reference TRBV9 and TRBJ2-3): DSGVTQTPKHLITATGQRVTLRCSPRSGDLSVYWYQQSLDQGLQFLIQYYNGEERAKGNILERFSAQQFPDLHSELNLSSLELGDSALYFCASNSEVGGHLVDTQYFGPGTRLTVL.

This sequence joins TRBV27 and TRBJ1-4, with D tentatively TRBD1 (6 bases). Trimming took 2 bases from V and 13 from J, leaving 20 bases between them. This CDR3 is 15 amino acids long. CDR1 and CDR2 from the germline V gene are MNHEY and SMNVEV (reference sequence). The CDR3 DNA reads TGTGCCAGCAGTTTAACGGGACACGGAAGGGCTGGACTGTTTTTT. It translates to CASSLTGHGRAGLFF.

The chain carries TRBV7-2 and TRBJ2-1, with D perhaps TRBD1 (7 bases). Between the trimmed V and J ends, which lost 9 bases and 7 bases, there was a span of 19 bases. Germline V gives CDR1 SGHTA, CDR2 FQGNSA. The CDR3 has 14 residues. The CDR3 DNA is TGTGCCAGTAAACAGGGGAGGTCGGTGAATGAGCAGTTCTTC. It specifies CASKQGRSVNEQFF.

The V gene is TRBV30, the J gene TRBJ1-1; TRBD1 matches at 12 bases. Germline V gene sequence: CDR1 GTSNPN, CDR2 SVGIG (reference sequence). J lost 8 bases, V lost 3 bases, and 10 bases had no gene match. CDR3 size: 15 residues. The CDR3 loop is CAWRGQGAPPTEAFF. CDR3 bases: TGTGCCTGGAGGGGACAGGGGGCGCCCCCCACAGAAGCTTTCTTT. The full variable domain, with the rest looked up from reference TRBV30 and TRBJ1-1, is SQTIHQWPATLVQPVGSPLSLECTVEGTSNPNLYWYRQAAGRGLQLLFYSVGIGQISSEVPQNLSASRPQDRQFILSSKKLLLSDSGFYLCAWRGQGAPPTEAFFGQGTRLTVV.

The rearrangement links TRBV5-6 to TRBJ1-6; D unclear. The germline gives CDR1 SGHDT, CDR2 YYEEEE. Trimming stripped 4 bases from V and 13 bases from J, with 12 bases between. The CDR3 loop spans 12 amino acids. The DNA of the CDR3 is TGTGCCAGCAGCCAACTAGCCTACCCCCTCCACTTT. Translated, it gives CASSQLAYPLHF.

The gene calls are TRBV20-1 and TRBJ2-3, with a weak D call TRBD1 (6 bases). Germline loops: CDR1 DFQATT, CDR2 SNEGSKA (reference sequence). This CDR3 comprises 11 residues. For the CDR3, the DNA is TGCAGCGCAGGGGTCCCAGATACGCAGTATTTT. Its protein product is CSAGVPDTQYF.

The chain combines TRBV2 with TRBJ2-2; 10 bases map to TRBD2. This CDR3 comprises 17 residues. The ends lost 4 bases at V and 4 bases at J; junction bases unmatched: 9. Germline CDR1 and CDR2: SNHLY and FYNNEI. The CDR3 here is CASSASGGGRGTGELFF. The CDR3 DNA reads as TGTGCCAGCAGTGCAAGCGGGGGGGGGCGAGGCACCGGGGAGCTGTTTTTT.

The CDR3 sequence: CAWSFGTGRQPQHF. Written as DNA, the CDR3 is TGTGCCTGGAGTTTCGGTACAGGGCGTCAGCCCCAGCATTTT. The V gene is TRBV30, the J gene TRBJ1-5; weak D call: TRBD1 (6 bases). Germline V gene sequence: CDR1 GTSNPN, CDR2 SVGIG (reference sequence). CDR3 size: 14 residues. Trimming stripped 2 bases from V and 6 bases from J, with 14 bases between.

The rearrangement joins TRBV4-1 to TRBJ2-3; perhaps TRBD1 as D (6 bases). V lost 0 bases and J 2 bases, leaving 21 bases between the germline ends. Germline V lookup: CDR1 MGHRA, CDR2 YSYEKL. This CDR3 is 19 amino acids long. The CDR3 DNA is TGCGCCAGCAGCCAAGAGGTCCGGGAAGGGGGAGTGTTCACAGATACGCAGTATTTT. It yields the protein CASSQEVREGGVFTDTQYF.

The chain combines TRBV4-1 with TRBJ1-4, with 9 bases matching TRBD1. This CDR3 has 18 amino acids. After removal of 6 bases from V and 1 base from J, the junction contained 12 bases not matched to a gene. CDR1 is MGHRA and CDR2 is YSYEKL in the germline V gene. The CDR3 spells CASSQTPNRGLTNEKLFF. The CDR3 DNA follows: TGCGCCAGCAGTCAAACGCCTAACAGGGGGCTAACTAATGAAAAACTGTTTTTT.

V gene TRBV6-1 combines with J gene TRBJ2-7; TRBD1 matches 7 bases. Germline loops: CDR1 MNHNS, CDR2 SASEGT. The CDR3 contains 16 residues. J lost 7 bases, V lost 3 bases, and 15 bases had no gene match. The CDR3 spells CASSDLQRGQTMEQYF. In nucleotides, the CDR3 is TGTGCCAGCAGTGATCTTCAGAGGGGGCAAACGATGGAGCAGTACTTC.

This clone was recorded a few times. V is TRBV6-5 and J is TRBJ1-6; 8 bases line up with TRBD1. Unmatched junction bases numbered 7, after V lost 2 bases and J lost 10 bases. The CDR3 sequence is 15 residues long. Germline V gene data show CDR1 as MNHEY and CDR2 as SVGAGI. The CDR3 region is CASSYRGTGPSPLHF. The CDR3 bases are TGTGCCAGCAGTTACCGGGGGACAGGCCCATCACCCCTCCACTTT.

This chain links TRBV7-2 with TRBJ1-6; D possibly corresponds to TRBD1 (5 bases). The germline V gene has CDR1 SGHTA and CDR2 FQGNSA. Trimming left V 8 bases short and J 10 bases short, with 15 bases between. There are 13 residues in the CDR3. The CDR3 DNA is TGTGCCAGCGGGGTCAGGGTTCGATCACCCCTCCACTTT. Its translation is CASGVRVRSPLHF.

V gene TRBV6-5 combines with J gene TRBJ2-5; 8 bases fit TRBD2. Germline CDR1 reads MNHEY; CDR2 reads SVGAGI. The CDR3 is made up of 15 amino acids. Unmatched junction bases numbered 9, after V lost 7 bases and J lost 2 bases. CDR3 amino acids: CASKLKRGTQETQYF. The CDR3 DNA reads TGTGCCAGCAAGTTGAAGCGGGGGACACAAGAGACCCAGTACTTC.